The entry that follows covers one T cell receptor (beta chain) sequence. The antigen it binds to is not known. Base-call qualities are not available, and no considerably larger clone is one nucleotide away. The CDR3, cysteine through phenylalanine, is 14 amino acids long. CDR3 DNA is the only sequence kept; it has 42 bases, read in frame from the first base. V is pared back by 3 bases and J by 8 bases, with 14 bases lying between the germline termini. Looking up the germline V gene yields CDR1 ENHRY and CDR2 SYGVKD. This specimen comes from a study of blood T cell repertoires in COVID-19 (dated by TCRdb to about 2020). For the study in its entirety: Collaborator samples came from the United States, Italy and Spain and covered acute and convalescent phases of COVID-19. The prospective study material was composed of cDNA or gDNA derived from T cells, B-cell-depleted T cells, or PBMCs. Deeply sampled blood TCRbeta repertoires from subjects exposed to, actively infected with, or recovered from COVID-19 were included in the dataset. The repertoires were made available in a free public database intended to serve as a resource for research on the immune response to SARS-CoV-2. The samples were drawn from two sources: the first 160 participants of the ongoing ImmuneRACE study, and 1,200 or so subjects contributed by 6 global collaborators. Sample metadata almost always included a de-identified subject ID, COVID-19 status, age in years and sex. HLA class I and class II types, where available, came from metadata supplied by the sample provider rather than from assay-based typing.

In the prospective study, participants were 18 to 89 years old, resided in about two dozen geographic areas of the United States, and were enrolled through a virtual design. To assign participants to cohorts, the prospective study relied on clinical history that participants themselves reported in a screening survey and a study questionnaire. Each participant in the prospective study had whole blood, serum and a nasopharyngeal or oropharyngeal swab collected by mobile phlebotomists. Participants in the prospective study had the option to provide additional blood draws and questionnaires over an approximately 2-month period. Before DNA extraction, blood samples from the prospective study were shipped at room temperature or frozen. Study-wide conclusions, independent of this receptor: Clinical and demographic metadata were provided uncurated, with the amount varying by source and participant.

TCRbeta CDR3 regions were amplified from genomic DNA by means of the immunoSEQ Assay, a bias-controlled multiplex PCR. The published analysis was carried out like this. Nucleated cell counts per sample were estimated from amplification of reference gene primers within the assay. To quantify the absolute abundance of each unique TCRbeta CDR3 rearrangement, sequence reads were collapsed and filtered. For each sample, productive Simpson clonality was calculated as the square root of Simpson's diversity index over productive rearrangements. TCRdb stores this immuneACCESS table with in-frame sequences only. Part of the clones is absent; in the studies checked, under half of the shortfall reflects unresolved V genes, and no reason is known for the rest. V, J and clone size are those of that table, while D and trimming were read from the DNA. The sample table shows roughly 260,000 clones, and 80% to 90% are seen once. 2% to 3% of the sample is held by the ten biggest clonotypes.

The sequence was collected from a woman aged 30 to 39 with acute COVID-19. Sequencing input: PBMCs or T cells enriched from blood (not recorded which). The chain uses TRBV10-3 and TRBJ2-1, and TRBD1 may be the D gene, going by 7 matching bases. The encoded CDR3 is CAISDDREDDEQFF. The DNA sequence reads TGTGCCATCAGTGACGACAGGGAGGATGATGAGCAGTTCTTC.